This record looks at one TCR beta chain sequence and its context. This record comes from a study of T cell repertoires in cytomegalovirus infection. TCRdb passed the reads through MiXCR, listing each CDR3 protein once. The profile covers around 530,000 distinct CDR3 sequences, with less than 30% appearing a single time and roughly an eighth taken by the ten largest. Germline lookup yields CDR1 MDHEN and CDR2 SYDVKM. V lost 6 bases and J 3 bases, leaving 15 bases between the germline ends. This CDR3 has 15 residues. Sequencing was done on a sample of PBMCs. The TCR sequence derives from a human donor in good health (CMV status not recorded). Some clones in this sample may be carry-over from other donors' samples. The V call is TRBV28, the J call TRBJ2-4; the D gene could be TRBD1 or TRBD2 (5 bases each). The CDR3 protein is CASSLYRDGKNIQYF. In DNA, the CDR3 is TGTGCCAGCAGCCTTTACCGGGACGGCAAAAACATTCAGTACTTC.